This T cell receptor beta chain originates from a study of T cell responses to AZD1222 COVID-19 vaccine. Study-wide findings and caveats: Unmutated regions of variants are reportedly targeted by nearly half of spike-specific TCRs. When two AZD1222 doses had been given, Spike-specific TCR breadth and depth rose. Sampled repertoires all dated from after the peak T cell response. Donors were largely white British and mainly female; clonal diversity was possibly underestimated.

This clone was counted a few times. What it recognizes is unknown. Some clones are missing from TCRdb's copy, which holds only in-frame ones; the method was immunoSEQ multiplex PCR. Counted here are approximately 70,000 clones, about three quarters occurring once; the ten biggest clones make up roughly 50%. This TCR derives from an adult who received the AZD1222 COVID-19 vaccine. The sequencing here drew on peripheral blood, taken 28 days after the second AZD1222 dose.

The CDR3 is CASSLGNYGYTF. In DNA, the CDR3 is TGTGCCAGCAGTTTAGGGAACTATGGCTACACCTTC. The chain recombines TRBV28 with TRBJ1-2; D is unclear. The germline CDR1 and CDR2 sequences are MDHEN and SYDVKM. The CDR3 is 12 amino acids. Trimming shortened V by 2 bases and J by 2 bases, and 3 bases separated the two germline ends.